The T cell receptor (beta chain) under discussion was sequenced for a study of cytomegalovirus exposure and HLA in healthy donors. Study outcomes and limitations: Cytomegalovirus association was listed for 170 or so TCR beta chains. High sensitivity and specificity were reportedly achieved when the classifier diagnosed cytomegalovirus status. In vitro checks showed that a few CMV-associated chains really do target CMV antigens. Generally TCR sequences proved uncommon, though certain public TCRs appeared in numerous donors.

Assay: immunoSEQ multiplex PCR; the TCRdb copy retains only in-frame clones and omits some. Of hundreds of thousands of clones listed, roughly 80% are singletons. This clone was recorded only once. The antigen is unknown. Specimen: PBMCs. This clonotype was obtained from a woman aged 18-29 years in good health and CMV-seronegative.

This CDR3 is CASSDEGGAEAFF. DNA for the CDR3: TGTGCCAGCAGTGATGAAGGGGGTGCTGAAGCTTTCTTT. J is TRBJ1-1 and V is TRBV6-1; tentatively, D is TRBD1 (6 bases). Trimming cost V 3 bases and J 6 bases, with 11 bases left between them. This CDR3 region has 13 residues. The germline gives CDR1 MNHNS, CDR2 SASEGT.